This record covers a single TCR beta chain. Unmatched junction bases numbered 6, after V lost 8 bases and J lost 0 bases. This CDR3 spans 14 amino acids. The germline V gene encodes CDR1 LGHNT and CDR2 FRNRAP. Clones were sequenced by immunoSEQ multiplex PCR, and TCRdb holds only the in-frame ones, with some missing. The sample holds 200,000 or so clones; 70% to 90% are singletons and the top ten take 15% to 20%. The source of the sample is a study of blood T cell repertoires in COVID-19. Across the whole study: Italy, Spain and the United States were the sources of the convalescent and acute COVID-19 samples. From T cells, B-cell-depleted T cells, or PBMCs came the material, which was cDNA or gDNA.

A Seattle source enrolled patients during active infection and followed them longitudinally. The rearrangement links TRBV12-5 to TRBJ1-1; 7 bases align to TRBD1. This TCR was sampled from a person aged 65-85 years with COVID-19, enrolled during active disease. Sequenced sample: peripheral blood. CDR3 amino acids: CASSTGAVNTEAFF. The CDR3 DNA reads as TGTGCTAGTAGTACAGGGGCCGTGAACACTGAAGCTTTCTTT.